This T cell receptor beta chain was recovered during a study of Japanese encephalitis immunity and Zika vaccine responses (dated by TCRdb to about 2021). About the study as a whole: The included participants were given three 5.0 ug doses of alum-adjuvanted ZPIV at weeks 0, 4 and 28. Two to three months ahead of the first ZPIV dose, about a dozen participants were given JEV vaccine (IXIARO) as a two-dose regimen with the doses 28 days apart. For stimulations, either ZIKV structural-protein peptide pools divided into flavivirus-conserved and non-conserved sets or JEV or YFV peptides matching the pre-vaccination were used. For TCR sequencing, five or six representative participants were chosen from each pre-vaccination group, with samples at week 0 (after pre-vaccination, before ZPIV) and week 52. The ZIKV peptides, 15-mers that overlapped by 11 residues, were chosen for containing NetMHCpan/NetMHCII-predicted epitopes with affinity below 50 nM. The study examined whether earlier vaccination against Japanese encephalitis virus (JEV) or yellow fever virus (YFV) influenced CD4 T cell responses to the Zika vaccine. Twelve participants received one dose of YFV vaccine (YF-VAX) before ZPIV, and roughly nine participants were flavivirus-naive. TCR repertoires were also analyzed from a few flavivirus-naive individuals at weeks 2, 6 and 52 after starting ZPIV vaccination. The paper as a whole reports these results and caveats: Repertoire similarity across time-points and stimulations was higher in JEV-pre-vaccinated donors than in YFV-pre-vaccinated donors, indicating more clonotypes shared between ZIKV and JEV stimulation. CD8 T cell responses of very low magnitude were detected against ZIKV peptide pools and were observed in only a few individuals. In JEV-pre-vaccinated donors, the repertoire richness of CD4 T cells responding to conserved ZIKV epitopes dropped significantly after ZPIV. Sample size limitations prevented peptide-pool deconvolution, so the individual peptides driving cross-reactive responses were not identified. Samples grouped by participant and showed no similarity between individuals, suggesting that no public TCRs were detected. Rather than the whole vaccinated cohort, the analysis covered just a subset of trial participants, namely those who received three doses and had adequate samples.

Deletion took 0 bases off V and 2 bases off J, with a span of 10 bases between the germline ends. CDR1 MNHEY and CDR2 SVGAGI were looked up in the germline V gene. Inclusive of the bounding cysteine and phenylalanine, the CDR3 is 15 residues long. The kept DNA is CDR3 alone, 45 bases in frame from the first base. This clonotype is identified as large (0.1 to 1%). Nothing much larger sits one base from this clone, and base qualities are not available. The library was prepared using 5' RACE. Before sequencing, the TCRbeta libraries were pooled in proportion to the number of cells sorted for each library. RNAzol RT was used to extract total RNA from the sorted cells, and cDNA was then synthesized using an oligo(dT) primer together with a template-switching oligo. The TCRbeta V-CDR3-J region was amplified by PCR between a SMARTer oligo primer and a TCRbeta constant-region primer using Kapa HiFi. Illumina adaptors and sample-specific index barcodes were added in a second PCR, followed by HighPrep bead cleanup and Bioanalyzer confirmation of a band of roughly 650 bp. The libraries were sequenced on an Illumina MiSeq using 2x151 bp paired-end reads. For the original study's pipeline: Reads were demultiplexed with an in-house Java program, and TCRbeta annotations were assigned and clonotypes were counted with MiXCR. To assess repertoire overlap, Morisita-Horn indices from the R package vegan were used, along with UPGMA clustering and Circos plots of recurring clonotypes. Shannon diversity and richness were normalized to the maximum possible value based on input cell numbers, so that values between 0 and 1 were obtained. CDR3beta sequences were aligned with MUSCLE, distances were computed with SeqinR, and multidimensional scaling was plotted in R. The raw public data were reprocessed by TCRdb itself: fastp quality trimming at Q25, MiXCR clonotype calling, in-frame beta chains only. Rows merge per CDR3 protein into single entries with the most common DNA and genes. These V and J calls derive from TCRdb rather than the authors' analysis. The sample table holds under 400 distinct CDR3 sequences, of which under 9.5% were seen once. The ten largest clones take up about 42% of the sample.

PBMCs were labeled with CellTrace CFSE and cultured for about 6 days in RPMI with around 8.7% human serum plus peptide pools at around 1 ug/mL each. Unfixed proliferating CD4 T cells were sorted on a BD FACSAria as live CD56-CD19-CD16-CD3+CD4+ CFSE-low cells. Enrolled adults were healthy and seronegative for ZIKV, JEV, YFV, DENV and WNV by microneutralization screening. Samples came from a phase 1, double-blinded, randomized, placebo-controlled trial of an alum-adjuvanted Zika purified-inactivated virus (ZPIV) vaccine. Peripheral blood mononuclear cells were isolated by standard procedure and stored frozen in liquid nitrogen until use.

The chain is assembled from TRBV6-5 and TRBJ2-5; 5 matching bases give a weak D call of TRBD1. The clonotype was recovered from an adult woman who received an inactivated Zika virus vaccine. The sample consisted of antigen-activated CD4+ T cells from blood, cultured, taken during a Zika inactivated vaccine study. The CDR3 region has the sequence CASSYSQGWQETQYF. The sequence in DNA is TGTGCCAGCAGTTACTCGCAGGGATGGCAAGAGACCCAGTACTTC.